The rows below give T cell receptor beta chains drawn from one sample of a study of blood T cell repertoires in COVID-19. Profiling relied on immunoSEQ multiplex PCR, and the TCRdb table lists in-frame clones only, not all of them. Here the sample spans some 87,000 clones, 65% to 85% being singletons. The specimen was peripheral blood. The receptors come from a man at least 80 years old with active or convalescent COVID-19. CDR3s include the opening cysteine and the closing phenylalanine or tryptophan. D genes are given only for firm matches. Size values are once, few and many counts, or a class for expanded clones, and some rows have none.

TRBD1	.	TRBV6-5	TRBJ1-1	TGTGCCAGCAGTTCCCAAACAGGGGAGAGGACTGAAGCTTTCTTT	CASSSQTGERTEAFF
TRBD1	.	TRBV30	TRBJ1-5	TGTGCCTGGCGAAGTACCGGGACAGGGTTACAGCCCCAGCATTTT	CAWRSTGTGLQPQHF
.	.	TRBV3-1/TRBV3-2	TRBJ1-3	TGTGCCAGCAGCCAGAGTGGAAACACCATATATTTT	CASSQSGNTIYF
.	.	TRBV20-1	TRBJ2-7	TGCAGTGCTAGTGCGGGACATACCTACGAGCAGTACTTC	CSASAGHTYEQYF
TRBD2	medium-sized	TRBV4-3	TRBJ2-3	TGCGCCAGCAGCCAAGAAAGGAGCCTAGCGGGAGCAGATACGCAGTATTTT	CASSQERSLAGADTQYF
.	.	TRBV19	TRBJ2-4	TGTGCCAGCAAGGACAAGGCCGGACAGTTAGAGTACTTC	CASKDKAGQLEYF
TRBD2	few	TRBV7-2	TRBJ2-1	TGTGCCAGCAGCTTGGGAGGGCAAATCGATGAGCAGTTCTTC	CASSLGGQIDEQFF
TRBD1	.	TRBV28	TRBJ1-5	TGTGCCAGCAGATTAGGGACAGGGCCTTCTTTGCCCCAGCATTTT	CASRLGTGPSLPQHF
.	.	TRBV4-3	TRBJ2-5	TGCGCCAGCAGCCAAGATTGGTTAGGAGGGCGAGAGACCCAGTACTTC	CASSQDWLGGRETQYF
.	.	TRBV7-8	TRBJ2-7	TGTGCCAGCAGCTTGGCAGGGTTCTGGTACTTC	CASSLAGFWYF
.	.	TRBV2	TRBJ1-4	TGTGCCAGCAGTGTAAGGCAGGGTGGAGAAAAACTGTTTTTT	CASSVRQGGEKLFF
TRBD1	.	TRBV27	TRBJ2-5	TGTGCCAGCAGTTTCCAGGGGGCGGAGGAGACCCAGTACTTC	CASSFQGAEETQYF
.	once	TRBV3-1/TRBV3-2	TRBJ2-7	TGTGCCAGCAGCCAATCAAGACTCGGGACTCCAAGCTCCTACGAGCAGTACTTC	CASSQSRLGTPSSYEQYF
TRBD2	.	TRBV3-1/TRBV3-2	TRBJ2-4	TGTGCCAGCAGCCCCAGCGGGAGGGACATTCAGTACTTC	CASSPSGRDIQYF
TRBD1	.	TRBV5-4	TRBJ2-1	TGTGCCAGCAGCTCCGGTGGGACAGGATCCCCCTCCTACAATGAGCAGTTCTTC	CASSSGGTGSPSYNEQFF
.	.	TRBV11-1	TRBJ2-7	TGTGCCAGCAGCTTCGGTCTCGGGAATTCCTACGAGCAGTACTTC	CASSFGLGNSYEQYF
.	.	TRBV5-4	TRBJ1-4	TGTGCCAGCAGCCAAAATCGTGACAAACGTGGCGAAAAACTGTTTTTT	CASSQNRDKRGEKLFF
.	.	TRBV29-1	TRBJ1-1	TGCAGCGTTGCACAGGCGGACACTGAAGCTTTCTTT	CSVAQADTEAFF
.	once	TRBV10-3	TRBJ1-2	TGTGCCATCAGTGAGTCGACTGCGGGGGGCTCTTGGGGCTACACCTTC	CAISESTAGGSWGYTF
.	.	TRBV11-2	TRBJ1-2	TGTGCCAGCAGCTTAGACGCCGGTCCTAACTATGGCTACACCTTC	CASSLDAGPNYGYTF
.	.	TRBV28	TRBJ2-2	TGTGCCAGCAATCCATCGAACACCGGGGAGCTGTTTTTT	CASNPSNTGELFF
.	.	TRBV28	TRBJ2-3	TGTGCCAGCTTTCTCAGGGAAGGAGATACGCAGTATTTT	CASFLREGDTQYF
.	.	TRBV20-1	TRBJ2-7	TGCAGTGAGAGTAGCGGCTACGAGCAGTACTTC	CSESSGYEQYF
.	.	TRBV11-2	TRBJ2-7	TGTGCCAGCAGCTTAGGACTAGAAAGGCCCTACGAGCAGTACTTC	CASSLGLERPYEQYF
TRBD1	.	TRBV5-1	TRBJ1-2	TGCGCCAGCAGCTTGGCCGGCGACAGGGTAAGAGGGAACTATGGCTACACCTTC	CASSLAGDRVRGNYGYTF
.	.	TRBV30	TRBJ1-6	TGTGCCTGGTCCCGGGATCCCAATTCACCCCTCCACTTT	CAWSRDPNSPLHF
.	.	TRBV5-1	TRBJ1-2	TGCGCCAGCAGCTTGGTGGACAGACCTAACTATGGCTACACCTTC	CASSLVDRPNYGYTF
.	.	TRBV18	TRBJ2-3	TGTGCCAGCTCACCTTCCTACGGCACAGATACGCAGTATTTT	CASSPSYGTDTQYF
.	.	TRBV4-1	TRBJ1-5	TGCGCCAGCAGCCAACAGGCCCTTAGCAATCAGCCCCAGCATTTT	CASSQQALSNQPQHF